The source of this T cell receptor beta chain is a study of shared clonotypes between healthy human individuals. Overall study context: Aged 18 to 49, the donors were a couple of women and a few men.

The unsorted PBMC sample used ten immunoSEQ deep assay plates. This table comes from immunoSEQ multiplex PCR, and its TCRdb copy is limited to in-frame clones, with some not included. The sample has approximately 500,000 clones; about 78% are singletons. V was shortened by 0 bases and J by 2 bases, with 13 bases between the two germline ends. The CDR3 is 16 amino acids. Germline loops: CDR1 MGHRA, CDR2 YSYEKL. Study-wide findings and caveats: Only blood was sampled, and tissue TCR repertoires likely differ from blood ones. Donor clonotype sharing was expected to depend on sequencing depth.

As to this clone: Its antigen is not identified.

The chain joins TRBV4-1 to TRBJ2-5; tentative D call: TRBD2 (5 bases). Material: PBMCs. This clonotype was obtained from a woman aged 40 to 55 in good health. Some clones in this sample may be carry-over from other donors' samples. CDR3 protein: CASSQETQSGQETQYF. CDR3 in DNA: TGCGCCAGCAGCCAAGAGACCCAGAGCGGACAAGAGACCCAGTACTTC.